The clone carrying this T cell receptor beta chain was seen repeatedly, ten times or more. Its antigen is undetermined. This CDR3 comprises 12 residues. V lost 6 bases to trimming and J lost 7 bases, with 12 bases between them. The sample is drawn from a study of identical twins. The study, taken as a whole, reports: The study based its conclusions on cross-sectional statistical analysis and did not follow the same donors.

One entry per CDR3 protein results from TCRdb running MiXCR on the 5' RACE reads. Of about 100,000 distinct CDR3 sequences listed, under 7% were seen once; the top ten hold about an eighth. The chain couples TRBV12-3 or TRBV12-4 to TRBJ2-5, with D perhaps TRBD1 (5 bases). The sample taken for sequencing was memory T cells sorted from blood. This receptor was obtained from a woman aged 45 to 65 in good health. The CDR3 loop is CASSAGQGTQYF. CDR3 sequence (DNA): TGTGCCAGCAGCGCAGGCCAGGGGACCCAGTACTTC.